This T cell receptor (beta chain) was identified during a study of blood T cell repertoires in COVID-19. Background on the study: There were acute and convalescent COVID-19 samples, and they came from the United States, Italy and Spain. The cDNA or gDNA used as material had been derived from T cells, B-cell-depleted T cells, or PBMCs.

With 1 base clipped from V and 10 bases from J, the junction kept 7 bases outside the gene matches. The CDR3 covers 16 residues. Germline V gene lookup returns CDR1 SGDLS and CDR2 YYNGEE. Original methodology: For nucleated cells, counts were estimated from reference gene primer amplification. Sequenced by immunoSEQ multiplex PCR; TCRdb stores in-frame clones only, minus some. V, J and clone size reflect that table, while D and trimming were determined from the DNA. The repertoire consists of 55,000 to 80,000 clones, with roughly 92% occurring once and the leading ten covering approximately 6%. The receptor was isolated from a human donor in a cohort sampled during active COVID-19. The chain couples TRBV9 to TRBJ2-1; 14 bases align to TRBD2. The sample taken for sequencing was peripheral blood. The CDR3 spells CASSVLLRTSGGEQFF. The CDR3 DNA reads TGTGCCAGCAGCGTATTATTGAGGACTAGCGGGGGGGAGCAGTTCTTC.